Given below is one TCR beta chain in context. Its antigen remains undetermined. The input lacks base qualities; no much larger clone sits a single base away. The record originates from a study of naive and memory T cell subsets (dated by TCRdb to the late 2010s). As for the study more broadly: According to the figure summarizing the samples, there were 10 blood donors, 7 tuberculin skin test biopsies and 3 saline control biopsies. Skin biopsies were collected from tuberculin skin test sites or from saline-injected control sites and were processed for RNA extraction as previously described. PCR2 was typically run as a SYBR Green qPCR and stopped at a set threshold, although low-input samples could use end-point PCR of five to six cycles instead.

Between the V and J ends, shortened by 3 bases and 0 bases respectively, the junction contains 21 bases. The CDR3 runs 19 residues from the cysteine to the phenylalanine. The read is trimmed to its CDR3 DNA, 57 bases read in frame from base 1. The library was generated by UMI-ligation and nested PCR. The ligated cDNA was amplified in four rounds of PCR with nested alpha and beta constant region primers together with the SP2 primer. TCR RNA was reverse transcribed with SuperScript IV using alpha and beta constant region primers for the blood and skin samples. T4 RNA ligase 1 was used to ligate an oligonucleotide containing the Illumina SP2 primer and a UMI to the 3' end of the cDNA. The 12-nucleotide UMI was composed of two random hexamers separated by an eight-base spacer, which was included to prevent hairpin formation. TCR alpha and beta chain libraries were processed separately from the second PCR onward, with dual indexing for multiplexing. After pooling, the indexed libraries were analyzed by capillary electrophoresis and sequenced on either an Illumina MiSeq or NextSeq. To boost base diversity and improve cluster recognition, PhiX DNA at about 4.5-8% was spiked into the libraries. The study's own analysis went as follows. Demultiplexor took UMIs from read 2, joined the UMIs to the TCR sequence from read 1, and separated reads according to sample indices. Decombinator identified V and J genes and V-J junctions, assigning each TCR a five-part identifier including V and J deletions. Collapsinator relied on UMIs to correct both sequencing errors and PCR amplification heterogeneity, producing a UMI-based abundance for each TCR. CDR3Translator turned identifiers into nucleotide sequence, translated the nucleotide sequence into amino acids, and pulled out CDR3 regions based on terminal motifs. After normalization to the amount of input RNA, the error-corrected alpha and beta TCR counts from blood and from skin were compared. TCRdb redid the processing of the public reads, applying fastp at Q25 and MiXCR, and retained in-frame beta chains. When rows share a CDR3 protein, they turn into one entry using the most common DNA and genes. The V and J calls, along with clone size, are taken from TCRdb and not from the paper's own processing. The sample data list around 37,000 distinct CDR3 sequences, and 11% of these were observed just once. Clones ranked in the top ten supply less than 4% of the sample.

The meaning of the sample's treatment or condition label: skin biopsy from PPD injection site in Mantoux-positive individual. A robust, sensitive protocol for the amplification, sequencing and analysis of TCRs was described in the study, in which 3' ligation of a UMI-containing oligonucleotide to TCR cDNA was used. Tuberculin skin test biopsies were obtained from sites injected with PPD in individuals who had a positive Mantoux test. Total RNA was treated with RQ1 DNase, without cell sorting, prior to reverse transcription, with an input of roughly 1 to 1,100 ng being targeted. To check how robust the pipeline was in samples where T cells make up a minority population, libraries were built from skin biopsies and whole blood. Study-level results and caveats: The larger number of TCRs at tuberculin skin test sites was interpreted as T cell infiltration of a delayed type IV hypersensitivity reaction. TCR sequences were reportedly recovered from both types of skin biopsy, with far more TCRs being found at tuberculin skin test sites. The potential sensitivity of the RNA-based method to TCR transcript changes with T cell activation and differentiation was acknowledged. The paper did not give details on skin biopsy collection and RNA processing but referred to earlier studies for those details.

The V and J genes are TRBV12-3 or TRBV12-4 and TRBJ1-5, with no confidently assigned D gene. The sample here was skin, taken from a tuberculin skin test site. The sequence was collected from an adult in good health. The DNA sequence follows: TGTGCCAGCAGTTTTAGGGTCTCGGGAATGGCGAATAGCAATCAGCCCCAGCATTTT. It translates to CASSFRVSGMANSNQPQHF.